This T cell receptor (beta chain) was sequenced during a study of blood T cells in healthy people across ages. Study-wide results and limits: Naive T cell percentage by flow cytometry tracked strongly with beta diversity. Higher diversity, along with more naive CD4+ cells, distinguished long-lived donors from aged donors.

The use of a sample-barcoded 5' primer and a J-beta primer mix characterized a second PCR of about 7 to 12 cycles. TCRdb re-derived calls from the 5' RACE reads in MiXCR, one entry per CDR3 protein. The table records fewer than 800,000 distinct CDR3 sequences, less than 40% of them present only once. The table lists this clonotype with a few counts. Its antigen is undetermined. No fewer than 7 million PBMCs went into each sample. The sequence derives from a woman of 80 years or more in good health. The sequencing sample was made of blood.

The CDR3 DNA reads as TGCGCCAGCAGCAAAGACAACTCCTACAATGAGCAGTTCTTC. Translation gives CASSKDNSYNEQFF. The chain recombines TRBV5-1 with TRBJ2-1; D ambiguous. This CDR3 has 14 amino acids. V lost 4 bases and J 0 bases, leaving 8 bases between the germline ends. Germline CDR1 SGHRS, CDR2 YFSETQ.